Listed below are T cell receptor beta chains from one sample, sequenced in a study of spatial heterogeneity in lung cancer. A single record per CDR3 protein comes from TCRdb applying MiXCR to the 5' RACE reads. The sample holds 18,000 or so distinct CDR3 sequences; 5.5% to 8% are singletons and the top ten take around 3.6%. The sequencing used lung tumor tissue, collected at surgery. The source is a female donor with early-stage non-small cell lung cancer. The CDR3 runs from the conserved cysteine through the conserved F or W. The D gene is left open where the match is weak. Clone sizes are given selectively: once, few, many, or a class where the clone is expanded.

j_call v_call d_call clone_size cdr3_nt cdr3_aa
TRBJ2-3 TRBV12-3/TRBV12-4 - many TGTGCCAGCGGGCCAGCAGGGGGGAGTTCAGATACGCAGTATTTT CASGPAGGSSDTQYF
TRBJ2-5 TRBV7-8 - few TGTGCCAGCAGCTTAGCCACCAAAGAGACCCAGTACTTC CASSLATKETQYF
TRBJ1-2 TRBV7-9 - many TGTGCCAGCAGCCCCCCACAGGGCGGCTACACCTTC CASSPPQGGYTF
TRBJ1-6 TRBV10-3 - many TGTGCCATCAGTGTAACAGGGACGAGCTCCTATAATTCACCCCTCCACTTT CAISVTGTSSYNSPLHF
TRBJ1-2 TRBV7-2 - many TGTGCCAGCAGGACCCGGGACAAGGTCTATGGCTACACCTTC CASRTRDKVYGYTF
TRBJ2-6 TRBV10-1 - - TGCGCCAGCAGTGAGGGGGGATCCGGGGCCAACGTCCTGACTTTC CASSEGGSGANVLTF
TRBJ2-1 TRBV7-2 TRBD2 many TGTGCCAGCAGCTTAGAAGTCCTAGCGGGGTACAATGAGCAGTTCTTC CASSLEVLAGYNEQFF
TRBJ1-1 TRBV14 - many TGTGCCAGCAGCCTGGGGGCCGTGAGAATTACTGAAGCTTTCTTT CASSLGAVRITEAFF
TRBJ1-1 TRBV5-5 - medium-sized TGTGCCAGCAGGCGCGAGGCGCGGGCCACTGAAGCTTTCTTT CASRREARATEAFF
TRBJ1-5 TRBV28 - many TGTGCCAGCAGTTTATCAGCTAGGTCGGGCAATCAGCCCCAGCATTTT CASSLSARSGNQPQHF
TRBJ2-5 TRBV5-1 - - TGCGCCAGCAGCTTACAGGCAACCCAAGAGACCCAGTACTTC CASSLQATQETQYF
TRBJ2-2 TRBV11-1 - few TGTGCCAGCAGCTTAAGGGTCGCAGACTACGGGGAGCTGTTTTTT CASSLRVADYGELFF
TRBJ2-3 TRBV29-1 TRBD1 many TGCAGCGCGACACCGGGACAGACAGATACGCAGTATTTT CSATPGQTDTQYF
TRBJ1-6 TRBV4-1 - many TGCGCCAGCAGCCTTGGACAGACCGAGGATTCACCCCTCCACTTT CASSLGQTEDSPLHF
TRBJ1-6 TRBV20-1 TRBD1 many TGCAGTGCCCTGGAGACAGGGGGCCATTCACCCCTCCACTTT CSALETGGHSPLHF
TRBJ2-4 TRBV7-2 - many TGTGCCAGCAGCGACCCCCTTCTAGCCAAAAACATTCAGTACTTC CASSDPLLAKNIQYF
TRBJ2-5 TRBV7-9 - medium-sized TGTTCCGGGGGCCAAGAGACCCAGTACTTC CSGGQETQYF
TRBJ2-7 TRBV20-1 - many TGCAGTGCTACCTACGGGCCCGGCCGCGAGCAGTACTTC CSATYGPGREQYF
TRBJ2-7 TRBV6-5 TRBD1 many TGTGCCAGCAGTACGACAGGGTTCTACGAGCAGTACTTC CASSTTGFYEQYF
TRBJ2-7 TRBV6-2/TRBV6-3 - few TGTGCCAGCAGTGATCCATACGAGCAGTACTTC CASSDPYEQYF
TRBJ2-5 TRBV7-8 - many TGTGCCAGCAGCCCACGTCTCGGGCCCCTCAAAGAGACCCAGTACTTC CASSPRLGPLKETQYF
TRBJ1-4 TRBV20-1 - many TGCAGTGCTATCCGGCCAACTAATGAAAAACTGTTTTTT CSAIRPTNEKLFF
TRBJ2-4 TRBV6-2/TRBV6-3 - many TGTGCCAGCAGCCCGGCCCGGGACACTAACATTCAGTACTTC CASSPARDTNIQYF
TRBJ2-7 TRBV29-1 - many TGCAGCGTCGCCTGGGGGACGGGAAACTACGAGCAGTACTTC CSVAWGTGNYEQYF
TRBJ2-2 TRBV7-3 - medium-sized TGTGCCAGCAGCCCCAGGGGTGCCACGAACACCGGGGAGCTGTTTTTT CASSPRGATNTGELFF
TRBJ1-5 TRBV5-6 - many TGTGCCAGCAGCTTGGACAATCAGCCCCAGCATTTT CASSLDNQPQHF
TRBJ2-2 TRBV7-2 TRBD1 many TGTGCCAGCAGCCCGGTTATTGGGACAGGGGGCTCCGGGGAGCTGTTTTTT CASSPVIGTGGSGELFF
TRBJ1-2 TRBV2 - - TGTGCCAGCAGTGAAGCGCTGGGACACCTCTATGGCTACACCTTC CASSEALGHLYGYTF
TRBJ2-3 TRBV7-2 - many TGTGCCAGCAGCTTAGCACTAATAGATACGCAGTATTTT CASSLALIDTQYF